The clone carrying this T cell receptor beta chain showed up just a few times. The V gene's germline CDR1 is SGHAT and CDR2 FQNNGV. The CDR3 loop spans 17 amino acids. The V and J ends lost 0 bases and 0 bases respectively, with 12 bases between them. Using immunoSEQ multiplex PCR, the repertoire was profiled, and TCRdb retains in-frame clones only, with some absent. The sample carries about 45,000 clones, under 75% recorded once. These data come from a study of cytotoxic CD8 clonotypes in ibrutinib-treated CLL. The input for sequencing was PBMCs, taken after 12 months of ibrutinib treatment. The TCR originated in a human donor with chronic lymphocytic leukemia. The V call is TRBV11-2, the J call TRBJ1-5; D unresolved. CDR3 DNA sequence: TGTGCCAGCAGCTTAGACTCCCCCCGGGGTAGCAATCAGCCCCAGCATTTT. Encoded protein: CASSLDSPRGSNQPQHF. The full variable domain, its missing parts supplied by reference TRBV11-2 and TRBJ1-5, is EAGVAQSPRYKIIEKRQSVAFWCNPISGHATLYWYQQILGQGPKLLIQFQNNGVVDDSQLPKDRFSAERLKGVDSTLKIQPAKLEDSAVYLCASSLDSPRGSNQPQHFGDGTRLSIL.